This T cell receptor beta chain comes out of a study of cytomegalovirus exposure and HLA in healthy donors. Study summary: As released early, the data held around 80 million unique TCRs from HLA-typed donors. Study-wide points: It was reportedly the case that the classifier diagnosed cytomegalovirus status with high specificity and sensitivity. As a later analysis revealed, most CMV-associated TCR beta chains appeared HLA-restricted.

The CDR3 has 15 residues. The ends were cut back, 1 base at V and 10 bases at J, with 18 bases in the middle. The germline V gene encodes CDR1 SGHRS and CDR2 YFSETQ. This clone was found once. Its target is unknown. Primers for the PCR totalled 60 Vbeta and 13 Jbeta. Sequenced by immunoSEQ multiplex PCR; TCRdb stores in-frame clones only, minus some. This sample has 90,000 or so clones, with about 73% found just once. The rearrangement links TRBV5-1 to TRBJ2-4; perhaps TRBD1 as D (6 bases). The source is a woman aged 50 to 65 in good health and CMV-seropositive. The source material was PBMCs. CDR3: CASSLNTPRQGIQYF. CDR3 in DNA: TGCGCCAGCAGCTTGAACACACCCCGGCAGGGGATTCAGTACTTC. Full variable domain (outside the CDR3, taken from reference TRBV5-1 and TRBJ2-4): KAGVTQTPRYLIKTRGQQVTLSCSPISGHRSVSWYQQTPGQGLQFLFEYFSETQRNKGNFPGRFSGRQFSNSRSEMNVSTLELGDSALYLCASSLNTPRQGIQYFGAGTRLSVL.